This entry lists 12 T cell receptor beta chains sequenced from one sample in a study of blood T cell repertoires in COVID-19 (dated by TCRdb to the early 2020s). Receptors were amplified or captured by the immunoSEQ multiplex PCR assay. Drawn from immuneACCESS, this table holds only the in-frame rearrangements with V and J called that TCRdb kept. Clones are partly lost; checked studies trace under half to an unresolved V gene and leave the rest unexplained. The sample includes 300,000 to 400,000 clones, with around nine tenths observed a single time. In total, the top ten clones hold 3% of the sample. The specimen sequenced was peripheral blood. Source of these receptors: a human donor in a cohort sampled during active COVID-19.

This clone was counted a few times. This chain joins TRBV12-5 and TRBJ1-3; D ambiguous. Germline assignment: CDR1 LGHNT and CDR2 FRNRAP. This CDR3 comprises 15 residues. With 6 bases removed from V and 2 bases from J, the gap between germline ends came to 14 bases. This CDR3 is CASGTYLTAGNTIYF. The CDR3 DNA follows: TGTGCTAGTGGCACCTACCTAACGGCTGGAAACACCATATATTTT.

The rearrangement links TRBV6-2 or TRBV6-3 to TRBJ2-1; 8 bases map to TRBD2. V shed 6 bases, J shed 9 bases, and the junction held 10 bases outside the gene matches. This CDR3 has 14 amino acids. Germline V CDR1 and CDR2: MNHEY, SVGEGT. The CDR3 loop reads CASSPTSGGVEQFF. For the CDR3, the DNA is TGTGCCAGCAGCCCCACGTCGGGGGGGGTTGAGCAGTTCTTC.

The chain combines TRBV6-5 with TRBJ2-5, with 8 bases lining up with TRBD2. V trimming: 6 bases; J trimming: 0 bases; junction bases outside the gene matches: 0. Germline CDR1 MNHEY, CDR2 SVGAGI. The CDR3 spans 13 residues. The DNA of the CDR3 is TGTGCCAGCAGAGCGGGGGACCAAGAGACCCAGTACTTC. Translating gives CASRAGDQETQYF.

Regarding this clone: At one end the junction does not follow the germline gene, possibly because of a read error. CDR3 sequence (DNA): TGTGCCGGCAGGAGTCCGGGACAGGGAGCATCCACCATATATTTT. Amino acids: CAGRSPGQGASTIYF. This rearrangement joins TRBV28 to TRBJ1-3; 9 nucleotides match TRBD1. Germline V gene data show CDR1 as MDHEN and CDR2 as SYDVKM. The CDR3 is 15 amino acids.

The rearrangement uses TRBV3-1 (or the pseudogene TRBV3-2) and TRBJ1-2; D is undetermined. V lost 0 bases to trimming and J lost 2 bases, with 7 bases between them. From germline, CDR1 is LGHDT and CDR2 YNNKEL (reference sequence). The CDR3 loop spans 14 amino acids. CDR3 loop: CASSQDLQNYGYTF. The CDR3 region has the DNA TGTGCCAGCAGCCAAGATCTGCAGAACTATGGCTACACCTTC.

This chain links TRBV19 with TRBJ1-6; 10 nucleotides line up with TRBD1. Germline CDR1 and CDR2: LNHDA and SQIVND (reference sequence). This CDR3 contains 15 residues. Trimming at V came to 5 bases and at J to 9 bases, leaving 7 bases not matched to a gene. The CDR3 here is CASSGTGTGVSPLHF. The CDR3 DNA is TGTGCCAGTAGTGGCACCGGGACAGGGGTTTCACCCCTCCACTTT.

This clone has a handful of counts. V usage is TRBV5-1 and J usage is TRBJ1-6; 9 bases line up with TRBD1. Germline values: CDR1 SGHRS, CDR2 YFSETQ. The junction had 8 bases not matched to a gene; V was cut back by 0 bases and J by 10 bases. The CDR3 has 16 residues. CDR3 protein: CASSLVLDRGGSPLHF. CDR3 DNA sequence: TGCGCCAGCAGCTTGGTCTTGGACAGGGGAGGCTCACCCCTCCACTTT.

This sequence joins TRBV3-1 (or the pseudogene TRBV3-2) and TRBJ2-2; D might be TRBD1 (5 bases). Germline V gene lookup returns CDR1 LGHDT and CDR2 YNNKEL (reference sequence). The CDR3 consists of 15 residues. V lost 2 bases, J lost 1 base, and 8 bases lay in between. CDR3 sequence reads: CASSQRQLNTGELFF. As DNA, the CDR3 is TGTGCCAGCAGCCAAAGACAGCTGAACACCGGGGAGCTGTTTTTT.

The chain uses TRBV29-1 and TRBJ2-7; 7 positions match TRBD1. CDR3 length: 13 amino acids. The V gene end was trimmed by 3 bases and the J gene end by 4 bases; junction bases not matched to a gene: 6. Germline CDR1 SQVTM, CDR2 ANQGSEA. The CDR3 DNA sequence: TGCAGCGTTGATGGGACAGAGCTTTACGAGCAGTACTTC. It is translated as CSVDGTELYEQYF.

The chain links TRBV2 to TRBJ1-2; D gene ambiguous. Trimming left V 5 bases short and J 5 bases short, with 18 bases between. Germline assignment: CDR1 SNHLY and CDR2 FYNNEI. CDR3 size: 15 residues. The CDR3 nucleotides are TGTGCCAGCAGTCTCAACAGCCCGGATGAATATGGCTACACCTTC. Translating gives CASSLNSPDEYGYTF.

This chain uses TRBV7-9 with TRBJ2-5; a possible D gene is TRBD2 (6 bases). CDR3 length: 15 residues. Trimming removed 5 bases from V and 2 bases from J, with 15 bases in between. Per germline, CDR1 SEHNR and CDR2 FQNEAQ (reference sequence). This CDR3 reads CASSPPKGRQETQYF. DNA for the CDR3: TGTGCCAGCAGCCCACCGAAGGGGAGGCAAGAGACCCAGTACTTC.

CDR3 sequence: CASSLAGGNTEAFF. DNA of the CDR3: TGTGCCAGCAGCCTCGCAGGGGGGAACACTGAAGCTTTCTTT. This rearrangement joins TRBV25-1 to TRBJ1-1, with TRBD1 matching over 7 bases. The CDR3 sequence is 14 residues long. Per the germline V gene, CDR1 is MGHDK and CDR2 is SYGVNS. V trimming: 6 bases; J trimming: 1 base; junction bases outside the gene matches: 5. Variable domain in full (rest from reference TRBV25-1 and TRBJ1-1): EADIYQTPRYLVIGTGKKITLECSQTMGHDKMYWYQQDPGMELHLIHYSYGVNSTEKGDLSSESTVSRIRTEHFPLTLESARPSHTSQYLCASSLAGGNTEAFFGQGTRLTVV.